This T cell receptor beta chain was observed in a study of CD8+ T cells in alopecia areata. Study information: Treatment with tofacitinib (6 to 18 months) was followed by 6 months off drug. The study's findings and limits: Patients displayed less clarity in TCR sharing than mice, a finding possibly related to HLA. Sequencing of scalp samples also includes resident alphabeta T cells from normal skin.

Comment on this clone: Antigen unknown.

This CDR3 is 11 amino acids long. Trimming removed 7 bases at V and 4 bases at J, with 6 bases between. Germline V gene sequence: CDR1 SNHLY, CDR2 FYNNEI. Regarding treatment: oral pan-JAK inhibitor, 5-10 mg twice daily. Sampling of alopecia areata patients yielded lesional scalp punch biopsies as well as peripheral blood. Sequencing used cDNA as its template, made by extracting RNA and reverse transcribing it. Sequenced by immunoSEQ multiplex PCR; TCRdb stores in-frame clones only, minus some. The sample gives about 200,000 clones, over 45% of which show up once; roughly 5% is in the top ten. The source of this sequence is a human donor with alopecia areata. This sample comprised CD4+ T cells sorted from blood, obtained at week 24, from a patient treated with tofacitinib. The chain joins TRBV2 to TRBJ2-3, with unresolved D. Written as DNA, the CDR3 is TGTGCCAGCAAGTTGTCAGATACGCAGTATTTT. As protein: CASKLSDTQYF.